The sequence of this T cell receptor (beta chain) was determined in a study of OX40 agonist ivuxolimab in advanced cancers. Study details: Prior anti-PD-1, anti-PD-L1 or anti-CTLA-4 therapy did not bar entry, and about 40% had some. Points from the study as a whole: Average numbers of expanded clones were greater in CD8+ T cells than in CD4+.

This clone came up once. The antigen is unknown. This CDR3 has 14 residues. CDR1 is MNHEY, CDR2 SVGAGI, per germline. V lost 5 bases to trimming and J lost 2 bases, with 13 bases between them. Here immunoSEQ multiplex PCR was the method, and the copy in TCRdb shows in-frame clones only, minus some. The sample has fewer than 25,000 clones, around four fifths seen once; the top ten hold under 35%. Sequenced material: CD4+ or CD8+ T cells sorted from blood, taken in a trial of the OX40 agonist ivuxolimab. The J gene is TRBJ2-7, the V gene TRBV6-5, with a weak D call TRBD1 (6 bases). This receptor was identified in an adult with an advanced solid tumor such as melanoma, head and neck, liver or kidney cancer. CDR3 region: CASSPRGQTYEQYF. The CDR3 bases are TGTGCCAGCAGTCCTAGAGGACAGACCTACGAGCAGTACTTC.